This T cell receptor (beta chain) was observed in a study of neurological immune-mediated disorders. A single record per CDR3 protein comes from TCRdb applying MiXCR to the 5' RACE reads. The sample has under 90,000 distinct CDR3 sequences, approximately 10% seen once. Trimming shortened V by 6 bases and J by 2 bases, and 14 bases separated the two germline ends. The CDR3 consists of 15 residues. Germline values: CDR1 MNHEY, CDR2 SVGAGI. The chain employs TRBV6-5 and TRBJ2-1; D remains unclear. Sequences were obtained from PBMCs. This receptor was obtained from a man aged 40-49 years in good health. CDR3 amino acids: CASSAEGQTYNEQFF. CDR3 DNA sequence: TGTGCCAGCAGCGCTGAAGGCCAAACCTACAATGAGCAGTTCTTC.